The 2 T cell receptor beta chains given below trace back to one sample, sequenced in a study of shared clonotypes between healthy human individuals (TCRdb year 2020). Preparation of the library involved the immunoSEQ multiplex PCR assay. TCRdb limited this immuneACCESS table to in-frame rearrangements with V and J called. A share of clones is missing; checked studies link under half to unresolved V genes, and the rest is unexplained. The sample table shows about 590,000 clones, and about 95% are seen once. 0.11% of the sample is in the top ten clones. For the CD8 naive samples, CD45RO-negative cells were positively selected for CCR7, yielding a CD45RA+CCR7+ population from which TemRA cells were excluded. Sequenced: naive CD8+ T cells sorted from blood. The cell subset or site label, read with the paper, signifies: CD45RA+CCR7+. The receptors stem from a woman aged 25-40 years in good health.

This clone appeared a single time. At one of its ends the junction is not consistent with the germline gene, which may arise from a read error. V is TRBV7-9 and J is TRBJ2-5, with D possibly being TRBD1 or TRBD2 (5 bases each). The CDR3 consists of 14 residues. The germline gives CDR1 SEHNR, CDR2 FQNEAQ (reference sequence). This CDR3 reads CASSLARGKESQYF. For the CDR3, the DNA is TGTGCCAGCAGCTTGGCGAGGGGTAAAGAGTCCCAGTACTTC.

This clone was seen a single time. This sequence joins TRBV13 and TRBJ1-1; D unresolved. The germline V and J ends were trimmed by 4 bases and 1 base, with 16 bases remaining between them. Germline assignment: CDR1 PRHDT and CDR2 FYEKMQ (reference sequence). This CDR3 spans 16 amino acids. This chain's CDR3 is CASSSHPGTSNTEAFF. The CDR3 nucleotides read TGTGCCAGCAGCTCCCACCCCGGAACCTCGAACACTGAAGCTTTCTTT.